The sequence of this T cell receptor beta chain was determined in a study of shared clonotypes between healthy human individuals (dated by TCRdb to about 2020). For the study in its entirety: The cohort comprised a couple of women and three men aged 18 to 49 years. Per donor, leukapheresis produced somewhere between about 0.9 and 9.5 billion PBMCs. To increase sequencing depth and limit assay-specific biases, different laboratories used diverse techniques to prepare libraries and sequence TCR repertoires. The study deeply sequenced blood TCR repertoires of several healthy adults to estimate repertoire size and the extent of clonotype sharing between individuals. For each donor, CD4 naive and CD4 memory were each given three plates, CD8 naive was given two plates, and CD8 memory was given one plate.

TCR CDR3 regions were amplified from genomic DNA by multiplex PCR using the deep immunoSEQ assay. Extracted genomic DNA from each cell subset was distributed evenly across all wells of several immunoSEQ 96-well plates, and each plate was treated as a replicate. For sorted subsets, about 220 ng of genomic DNA, equivalent to about 30,000 T cell genomes, went into each replicate PCR. The purified libraries were quantified using a Qubit 3.0 fluorometer, sized with a Bioanalyzer 2100, and then quantified again using the KAPA Library Quantification kit. Each immunoSEQ 96-well plate was sequenced on its own single-read 150-cycle Illumina NextSeq 550 flow cell. The study's own analysis went as follows. Because the immunoSEQ output held only junctional sequences and lacked quality scores, the filtering could not match the filtering applied to full-length reads. Sequences were annotated with PyIR, a Python wrapper for IgBLAST v1.9, and V/J genes and CDR3 were assigned using IMGT germline references. Reads with weak V/J assignments (E-value above 1e-6), missing CDR3, stop codons, out-of-frame junctions, or ambiguous translated residues were removed. V3J clonotypes were defined as sequences sharing the same inferred V gene, J gene, and CDR3 amino acid sequence. To compute the percentage overlap between repertoires, the number of shared unique clonotypes was divided by the size of the smaller repertoire. RTK rarefaction, the Chao1 estimator, and Recon v2.1 estimates of unobserved clonotypes were used to assess repertoire richness. Generation probabilities were computed with OLGA for all TCRbeta clonotypes obtained by the gDNA method from several donors. In its TCRdb copy, this immuneACCESS table keeps in-frame sequences only and misses some clones. Where compared with another copy, unresolved V genes explain less than half of these, and the others have no known cause. V, J and clone size are those of that table, while D and trimming were read from the DNA. For this sample the table gives about 1 million clones, of which approximately 78% were detected only once. Roughly 0.56% of the sample goes to the ten largest clones.

Spanning cysteine to phenylalanine, the CDR3 consists of 15 amino acids. Only the CDR3 DNA is retained, 45 bases long and in frame from the first base. At the junction V is shortened by 4 bases and J by 0 bases, with 9 bases in between. CDR1 and CDR2 were assigned from the germline V gene as LGHNA and YSLEER. As concerns this clone: Its binding antigen is unknown. Nothing much larger sits one base from this clone, and base qualities are not available.

Study-level results and caveats: Sharing across several donors was observed for approximately 5% of naive CD4, under 4% of naive CD8, roughly 2.4% of memory CD4, and around 0.4% of memory CD8 clonotypes. Compared with non-shared clonotypes, clonotypes shared by all four sorted-subset donors had higher generation probabilities. Only blood was sampled, and tissue TCR repertoires likely differ from those in blood. Even with the large sequencing depth, rarefaction of the sorted-subset datasets indicated that sequencing was incomplete. Larger estimated clonotype richness was generally found for naive subsets than for memory subsets. Pairwise subsampling led to the expectation that sequencing depth would affect the degree of clonotype sharing among donors. The small number of donors limited the genetic and exposure-history diversity represented.

Donors were healthy HIV-negative adults with no recently reported acute infections or vaccinations. Only Caucasian adults living in Nashville, Tennessee, USA were represented among the donors. CD4+ T cells were enriched by magnetic negative selection; naive cells were then positively selected on CD45RA, and the negative fraction formed the memory subset. Blood was collected by leukapheresis, and PBMCs were isolated by Ficoll-Histopaque density gradient centrifugation and then cryopreserved in liquid nitrogen vapor phase. Analytical flow cytometry was used to check the purity and quantity of every magnetically sorted T cell population. From each sorted fraction, genomic DNA was isolated and quantified by UV absorbance on a Nanodrop 2000c.

This chain joins TRBV4-3 to TRBJ2-2; possibly the D gene is TRBD2, per 6 matching bases. The sequence came from a young man in good health. Some clones in this sample may be carry-over from other donors' samples. Input material: memory CD4+ T cells from PBMCs. The intended sense of this specimen's cell subset or site label: CD45RA-negative fraction. CDR3 sequence: CASSRGTSNTGELFF. The DNA reads TGCGCCAGCAGCCGGGGGACTTCGAACACCGGGGAGCTGTTTTTT.